This entry lists 12 T cell receptor beta chains sequenced from one sample in a study of blood T cells in healthy people across ages. Primed by a sample-barcoded 5' primer and a J-beta primer mix, a second PCR proceeded for about 6 to 12 cycles. A single record per CDR3 protein comes from TCRdb applying MiXCR to the 5' RACE reads. The sample lists hundreds of thousands of distinct CDR3 sequences, around 24% occurring once. The same data also contributed to another study, on T cells of mothers and their children.

The sequenced material came from blood. All receptors derive from a boy aged 5-17 years in good health.

This clonotype has a handful of counts. The V call is TRBV18, the J call TRBJ2-7; D is possibly TRBD2 (5 bases). The CDR3 spans 16 residues. The germline CDR1 and CDR2 sequences are KGHSH and LQKENI. The V end was cut by 3 bases, the J end by 4 bases, with 19 bases between. Here the CDR3 DNA reads TGTGCCAGCTCACCCAGAGTAACTAGTGGCCCTTACGAGCAGTACTTC. Encoded protein: CASSPRVTSGPYEQYF.

The gene calls are TRBV20-1 and TRBJ2-7, with 10 positions matching TRBD2. The CDR3 consists of 13 residues. Trimming removed 4 bases from V and 3 bases from J; junction bases left unmatched: 3. CDR1 DFQATT and CDR2 SNEGSKA come from the germline V gene (reference sequence). The CDR3 region has the DNA TGCAGTGCTACTAGCGGGAGAGGCTACGAGCAGTACTTC. Its protein is CSATSGRGYEQYF.

This clonotype was seen repeatedly, ten times or more. The genes are TRBV18 and TRBJ1-2, with D possibly being TRBD1 (5 bases). The V end was cut by 2 bases, the J end by 1 base, with 5 bases between. The germline gives CDR1 KGHSH, CDR2 LQKENI. This CDR3 has 13 amino acids. The chain's CDR3 is CASSPDSNYGYTF. The CDR3 DNA reads as TGTGCCAGCTCACCAGACAGTAACTATGGCTACACCTTC.

The table lists this clonotype with a few counts. This chain joins TRBV21-1 and TRBJ2-7; the D call of TRBD2 is as the table states it, not checked on the DNA. TRBV21-1 counts as a pseudogene. This CDR3 contains 17 residues. The CDR3 DNA is TGTGCCAGGCCACCCAAAGTCGCGGGACGGAGTTCCATAGGGCAGTACTTC. Protein: CARPPKVAGRSSIGQYF.

The chain has TRBV6-2 or TRBV6-3 and TRBJ2-7; 8 bases are shared with TRBD1. The CDR3 is 15 amino acids. Unmatched junction bases numbered 10, after V lost 6 bases and J lost 3 bases. The germline CDR1 and CDR2 sequences are MNHEY and SVGEGT. CDR3 protein: CASRIDRGRNYEQYF. The CDR3 nucleotides read TGTGCCAGCAGAATTGACAGGGGACGTAACTACGAGCAGTACTTC.

Only a few counts were recorded for this clonotype. The rearrangement links TRBV7-8 to TRBJ1-5, with D perhaps matching TRBD1 (6 bases). V gave up 1 base and J gave up 3 bases, with 13 bases separating them. This CDR3 is built from 16 residues. Germline V gene sequence: CDR1 SGHVS, CDR2 FQNEAQ. CDR3 protein: CASSLEHRQDNQPQHF. As DNA, the CDR3 is TGTGCCAGCAGCTTAGAACATAGACAGGACAATCAGCCCCAGCATTTT. The full variable domain, rest sourced from reference TRBV7-8 and TRBJ1-5, is GAGVSQSPRYKVAKRGQDVALRCDPISGHVSLFWYQQALGQGPEFLTYFQNEAQLDKSGLPSDRFFAERPEGSVSTLKIQRTQQEDSAVYLCASSLEHRQDNQPQHFGDGTRLSIL.

This clonotype appeared many times. V and J are TRBV7-2 and TRBJ2-5; 10 positions match TRBD2. The J call may be faulty, since TRBJ2-1 better matches the DNA end. This CDR3 has 15 amino acids. Germline CDR1 SGHTA, CDR2 FQGNSA. CDR3: CASSLLAGAVNEQFF. The DNA of the CDR3 is TGTGCCAGCAGCTTACTAGCGGGGGCGGTCAATGAGCAGTTCTTC.

This clonotype was seen a handful of times. The chain combines TRBV29-1 with TRBJ2-5; possibly TRBD1 or TRBD2 for D (5 bases each). Trimming removed 7 bases at V and 0 bases at J, with 12 bases between. Germline V gives CDR1 SQVTM, CDR2 ANQGSEA. The CDR3 length is 13 residues. The CDR3 protein is CSDTGAHQETQYF. DNA of the CDR3: TGCAGCGACACCGGGGCCCACCAAGAGACCCAGTACTTC.

This clonotype was seen a handful of times. The chain is built from TRBV2 and TRBJ2-1; unclear D gene. Between the trimmed V and J ends, which lost 4 bases and 0 bases, there was a span of 13 bases. CDR1 and CDR2 (germline): SNHLY, FYNNEI. The CDR3 covers 16 residues. CDR3 DNA: TGTGCCAGCAGTGGACCCATCCAAAGCTCCTACAATGAGCAGTTCTTC. Residues: CASSGPIQSSYNEQFF. Supplemented by reference TRBV2 and TRBJ2-1, the full variable domain reads EPEVTQTPSHQVTQMGQEVILRCVPISNHLYFYWYRQILGQKVEFLVSFYNNEISEKSEIFDDQFSVERPDGSNFTLKIRSTKLEDSAMYFCASSGPIQSSYNEQFFGPGTRLTVL.

CDR3 in DNA: TGTGCCAGCAAGAAAAGCGGGACAGGAGGAAGGGAGACCCAGTACTTC. Translating gives CASKKSGTGGRETQYF. The chain is built from TRBV7-2 and TRBJ2-5; D possibly corresponds to TRBD1 (8 bases). This CDR3 is 16 amino acids long. Trimming left V 7 bases short and J 5 bases short, with 23 bases between. CDR1 and CDR2 (germline): SGHTA, FQGNSA.

The chain is built from TRBV7-2 and TRBJ1-2, with a tentative D call TRBD1 (6 bases). Germline V gene lookup returns CDR1 SGHTA and CDR2 FQGNSA. The CDR3 consists of 15 residues. V lost 6 bases and J lost 0, with 14 bases in between. CDR3 nucleotide sequence: TGTGCCAGCAGACTAGGGGGAGGTTCTAACTATGGCTACACCTTC. It yields the protein CASRLGGGSNYGYTF.

V is TRBV20-1 and J is TRBJ2-2, with D possibly being TRBD1 (5 bases). The CDR3 runs 11 residues. The germline V gene has CDR1 DFQATT and CDR2 SNEGSKA (reference sequence). Trimming took 6 bases from V and 8 from J, leaving 10 bases between them. This CDR3 reads CSAPWTGELFF. The CDR3 DNA reads TGCAGTGCCCCCTGGACAGGGGAGCTGTTTTTT.